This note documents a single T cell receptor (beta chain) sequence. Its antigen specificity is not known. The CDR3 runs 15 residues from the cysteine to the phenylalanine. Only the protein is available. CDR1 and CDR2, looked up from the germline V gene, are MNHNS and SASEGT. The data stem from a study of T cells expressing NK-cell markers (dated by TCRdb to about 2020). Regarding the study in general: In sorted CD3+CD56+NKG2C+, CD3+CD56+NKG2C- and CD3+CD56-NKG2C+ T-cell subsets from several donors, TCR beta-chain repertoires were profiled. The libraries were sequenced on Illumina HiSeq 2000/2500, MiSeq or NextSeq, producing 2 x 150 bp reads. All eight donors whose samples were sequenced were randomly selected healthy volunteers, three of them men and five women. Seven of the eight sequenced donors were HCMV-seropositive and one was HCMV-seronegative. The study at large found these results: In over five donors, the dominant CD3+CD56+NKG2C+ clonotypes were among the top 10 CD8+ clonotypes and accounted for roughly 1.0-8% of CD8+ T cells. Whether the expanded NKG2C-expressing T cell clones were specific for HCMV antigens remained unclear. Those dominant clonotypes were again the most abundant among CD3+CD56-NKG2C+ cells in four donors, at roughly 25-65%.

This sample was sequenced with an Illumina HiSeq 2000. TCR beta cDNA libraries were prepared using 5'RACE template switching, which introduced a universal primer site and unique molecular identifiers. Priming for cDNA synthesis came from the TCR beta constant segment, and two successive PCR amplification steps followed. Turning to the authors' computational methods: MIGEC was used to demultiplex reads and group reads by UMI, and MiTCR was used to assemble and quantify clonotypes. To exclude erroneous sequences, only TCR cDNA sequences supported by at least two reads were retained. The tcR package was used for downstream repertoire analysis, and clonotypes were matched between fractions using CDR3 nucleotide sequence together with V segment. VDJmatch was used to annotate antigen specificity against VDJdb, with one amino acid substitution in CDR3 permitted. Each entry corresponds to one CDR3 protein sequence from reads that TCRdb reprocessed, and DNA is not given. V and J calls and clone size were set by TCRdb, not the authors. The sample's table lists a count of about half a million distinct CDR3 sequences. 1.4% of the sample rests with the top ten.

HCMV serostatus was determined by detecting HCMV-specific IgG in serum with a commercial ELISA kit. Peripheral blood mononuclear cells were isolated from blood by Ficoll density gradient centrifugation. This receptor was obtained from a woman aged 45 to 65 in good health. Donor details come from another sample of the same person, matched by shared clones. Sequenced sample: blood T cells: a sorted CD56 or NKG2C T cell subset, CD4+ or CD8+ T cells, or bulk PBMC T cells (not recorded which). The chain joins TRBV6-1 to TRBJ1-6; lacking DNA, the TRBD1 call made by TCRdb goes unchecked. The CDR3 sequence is CASSVFDRGGSPLHF.